The 20 T cell receptor beta chains presented below share a single source sample, sequenced in a study of T cell responses to AZD1222 COVID-19 vaccine. Produced via immunoSEQ multiplex PCR; TCRdb's table is partial and in-frame only. The sample lists under 200,000 clones, approximately 95% occurring once. This specimen was peripheral blood, taken on day 0 of AZD1222 vaccination. Receptors were obtained from an adult in good health.

This clone has a single count. CDR3 in amino acids: CASSSWGPDTQYF. In nucleotides, the CDR3 is TGTGCCAGCAGCTCCTGGGGTCCAGATACGCAGTATTTT. V is TRBV5-4 and J is TRBJ2-3, with D unclear. The CDR3 is 13 residues long. CDR1 and CDR2 from the germline V gene are SGHNT and YYREEE (reference sequence). V was clipped by 3 bases and J by 4 bases, with 9 bases between them.

The chain combines TRBV6-5 with TRBJ1-2, with no clear D. The CDR3 length is 15 residues. Germline V gene data show CDR1 as MNHEY and CDR2 as SVGAGI. The V end was cut by 5 bases, the J end by 5 bases, with 18 bases between. The CDR3 loop reads CASSRQSPEGYGYTF. In nucleotides, the CDR3 is TGTGCCAGCAGTCGCCAGTCCCCCGAAGGGTATGGCTACACCTTC.

This chain joins TRBV6-1 and TRBJ2-7; 9 bases match TRBD1. Trimming removed 2 bases from V and 6 bases from J; junction bases left unmatched: 2. The CDR3 covers 13 residues. Germline V CDR1 and CDR2: MNHNS, SASEGT. CDR3 loop: CASSEPTGGEQYF. CDR3 coding DNA: TGTGCCAGCAGTGAACCGACAGGGGGCGAGCAGTACTTC.

In its sample, this clone was seen once. At one end the junction does not follow the germline gene, possibly because of a read error. The chain is built from TRBV5-4 and TRBJ1-6; no definite D call. The CDR3 contains 14 residues. The germline gives CDR1 SGHNT, CDR2 YYREEE (reference sequence). DNA of the CDR3: TGTGCCAGCAGCTCCAGACTGGAGGGTTCACCTCTCCACTTT. This encodes CASSSRLEGSPLHF.

The chain employs TRBV19 and TRBJ2-4; D gene ambiguous. The CDR3 contains 18 residues. V dropped 5 bases and J dropped 1 base, with 21 bases sitting between them. Germline values: CDR1 LNHDA, CDR2 SQIVND (reference sequence). The CDR3 region has the DNA TGTGCCAGTAGTGGCAGATACTCACTTTGGACGGCCAAAAACATTCAGTACTTC. Translation: CASSGRYSLWTAKNIQYF.

About this clone: Other DNA sequences within the sample encode an identical CDR3. V and J are TRBV6-4 and TRBJ1-2, with 7 bases lining up with TRBD1. Germline CDR1 MRHNA, CDR2 SNTAGT. After removal of 4 bases from V and 6 bases from J, the junction contained 5 bases not matched to a gene. There are 13 residues in the CDR3. This CDR3 is CASSGGTGDGYTF. As DNA, the CDR3 is TGTGCCAGCAGTGGCGGTACAGGGGATGGCTACACCTTC.

This rearrangement joins TRBV4-1 to TRBJ1-1; D is ambiguous. The germline V gene encodes CDR1 MGHRA and CDR2 YSYEKL. This CDR3 comprises 12 residues. Trimming pared 0 bases from V and 8 bases from J, leaving 7 bases between. The DNA for the CDR3 is TGCGCCAGCAGCCAAGAGAGGGCAGAAGCTTTCTTT. Residues: CASSQERAEAFF.

The rearrangement links TRBV10-3 to TRBJ2-7; D remains unclear. V was trimmed by 2 bases and J by 8 bases, leaving 13 bases between them. Germline lookup yields CDR1 ENHRY and CDR2 SYGVKD. This CDR3 spans 13 amino acids. The CDR3 here is CAISETLSGQQYF. The CDR3 DNA reads TGTGCCATCAGTGAGACCCTTAGTGGGCAGCAGTACTTC.

The chain carries TRBV9 and TRBJ1-2; the D is unclear. The CDR3 consists of 13 residues. Germline V lookup: CDR1 SGDLS, CDR2 YYNGEE. V was trimmed by 0 bases and J by 6 bases, leaving 9 bases between them. CDR3 sequence (DNA): TGTGCCAGCAGCGTAGGAGGAATTGATGGCTACACCTTC. Translated: CASSVGGIDGYTF.

CDR3 DNA sequence: TGTGCCAGCAGCTTGGAGCCGGGCACTGAAGCTTTCTTT. Its protein product is CASSLEPGTEAFF. The V gene is TRBV11-2, the J gene TRBJ1-1, with D unclear. V lost 3 bases to trimming and J lost 4 bases, with 9 bases between them. CDR1 is SGHAT and CDR2 is FQNNGV in the germline V gene. There are 13 residues in the CDR3.

This chain connects TRBV5-6 to TRBJ1-2, with 8 nucleotides matching TRBD1. The germline CDR1 and CDR2 sequences are SGHDT and YYEEEE. The CDR3 spans 14 residues. V gave up 2 bases and J gave up 5 bases; unmatched junction bases: 5. The CDR3 DNA sequence: TGTGCCAGCAGCTTCGGGACAGGTCAATATGGCTACACCTTC. Translated, it gives CASSFGTGQYGYTF.

This chain uses TRBV27 with TRBJ1-6, with unresolved D. The CDR3 is made up of 13 amino acids. Germline-derived CDR1 and CDR2 are MNHEY and SMNVEV (reference sequence). Between the trimmed V and J ends, which lost 6 bases and 5 bases, there was a span of 8 bases. Written as DNA, the CDR3 is TGTGCCAGCAGCTGGACTCATAATTCACCCCTCCACTTT. It specifies CASSWTHNSPLHF.

The rearrangement uses TRBV20-1 and TRBJ2-7, with 7 bases fitting TRBD2. Germline V CDR1 and CDR2: DFQATT, SNEGSKA (reference sequence). The CDR3 covers 11 residues. The J segment lost 7 bases and the V segment lost 6 bases, leaving 6 bases of the junction unmatched. CDR3 nucleotides: TGCAGTGCGCTTACTAGCGCAGAGCAGTACTTC. It encodes CSALTSAEQYF.

V and J are TRBV4-1 and TRBJ2-5, with 8 bases aligning to TRBD2. Trimming took 1 base from V and 4 from J; bases not matched to a gene: 8. The germline V gene encodes CDR1 MGHRA and CDR2 YSYEKL. The CDR3 is made up of 16 amino acids. The CDR3, as DNA: TGCGCCAGCAGCCAAGGAGGAGCGGGGGAGGGAGAGACCCAGTACTTC. This sequence encodes CASSQGGAGEGETQYF.

This clone came up a few times. V is TRBV27 and J is TRBJ2-2, with a tentative D call TRBD1 (6 bases). This CDR3 is 12 amino acids long. The germline V gene has CDR1 MNHEY and CDR2 SMNVEV (reference sequence). The V and J ends lost 0 bases and 10 bases respectively, with 6 bases between them. In DNA form, the CDR3 reads TGTGCCAGCAGTTTATCGGGACAGGAGCTGTTTTTT. The encoded protein is CASSLSGQELFF.

This clone was found once. CDR3 DNA: TGTGCCAGCACCGAGCGCTGGGGGAGCTCCTACGAGCAGTACTTC. Encoded protein: CASTERWGSSYEQYF. The V gene is TRBV6-5, the J gene TRBJ2-7; TRBD1 or TRBD2 may be the D gene (5 bases each). V was shortened by 7 bases and J by 0 bases, with 16 bases between the two germline ends. Looked up from germline, CDR1 is MNHEY and CDR2 is SVGAGI. The CDR3 loop spans 15 amino acids.

V and J are TRBV7-2 and TRBJ2-7; no clear D gene. Trimming removed 1 base from V and 1 base from J, with 8 bases in between. The length of the CDR3 is 14 residues. Germline values: CDR1 SGHTA, CDR2 FQGNSA. CDR3 region: CASSLGGISYEQYF. DNA of the CDR3: TGTGCCAGCAGCTTAGGCGGAATTTCCTACGAGCAGTACTTC.

V gene TRBV27 combines with J gene TRBJ1-2; 7 bases fit TRBD1. Trimming removed 2 bases from V and 5 bases from J; junction bases left unmatched: 8. The CDR3 sequence is 15 residues long. Germline V CDR1 and CDR2: MNHEY, SMNVEV (reference sequence). Here the CDR3 DNA reads TGTGCCAGCAGTTTAGGAGTAGGGGGCGCTTATGGCTACACCTTC. Translating gives CASSLGVGGAYGYTF.

The gene calls are TRBV19 and TRBJ1-2; 7 bases are shared with TRBD1. J gave up 1 base and V 5 bases, and 10 bases lay outside the gene matches. The CDR3 runs 16 residues. The germline CDR1 and CDR2 sequences are LNHDA and SQIVND (reference sequence). CDR3 in DNA: TGTGCCAGTAGTCCCGGGAAGACAGGGTTTAACTATGGCTACACCTTC. The encoded protein is CASSPGKTGFNYGYTF.

CDR3 coding DNA: TGTGCCAGCTCACCACCATTTGGACTAGCGGGAGATGGAAGGTACAATGAGCAGTTCTTC. It codes for CASSPPFGLAGDGRYNEQFF. V is TRBV18 and J is TRBJ2-1; 13 bases align to TRBD2. J was trimmed by 4 bases and V by 0 bases; bases with no gene match: 12. Germline lookup yields CDR1 KGHSH and CDR2 LQKENI. The CDR3 extends over 20 amino acids.